This record concerns one TCR beta chain sequence. V dropped 0 bases and J dropped 4 bases, with 22 bases sitting between them. The CDR3 has 18 residues. The germline V gene encodes CDR1 SGHNT and CDR2 YENEEA. The entry originates in a study of blood T cell repertoires in COVID-19. Study-wide background: Donors in the United States, Italy and Spain gave samples during acute or convalescent COVID-19. T cells, B-cell-depleted T cells, or PBMCs provided the cDNA or gDNA that served as material.

Sequencing was performed with immunoSEQ multiplex PCR; in TCRdb, only in-frame clones are kept and a portion is missing. Here the sample spans a few hundred thousand clones, about 86% being singletons. This clonotype was obtained from a man younger than 35 with active or convalescent COVID-19. The chain uses TRBV11-3 and TRBJ2-7, with D perhaps TRBD1 (5 bases). The source material was peripheral blood. CDR3 loop: CASSLEAGSNVVGYEQYF. In DNA form, the CDR3 reads TGTGCCAGCAGCTTAGAGGCAGGGTCAAACGTAGTCGGATACGAGCAGTACTTC.